This TCR beta chain was sequenced in a study of post-analysis software for immune sequencing data. Study as a whole: Relapsing-remitting, secondary progressive and progressive-relapsing forms of multiple sclerosis all featured among disease courses.

Germline values: CDR1 SGDLS, CDR2 YYNGEE. The V gene lost 2 bases and the J gene lost 2 bases, with 10 bases spanning the gap. CDR3 length: 14 amino acids. cDNA libraries of TCR beta carried unique molecular identifiers. The source material, about 0.95 to 10 million T cells, gave rise to 450,000 to 550,000 cDNA molecules. TCRdb itself ran the PCR reads through MiXCR, one entry per CDR3 protein. The table has 400,000 to 500,000 distinct CDR3 sequences, 30% to 45% seen once. Study findings and constraints: There were five TRBV segments more frequent in patients than controls, and TRBV5-6, TRBV5-1 and TRBV20-1 were among them. F measure clustering grouped samples strongly by preparation batch. Compared against controls, patients with multiple sclerosis displayed significantly lower normalized Chao1 diversity.

This clonotype was recorded a few times. What it recognizes is unknown. The chain combines TRBV9 with TRBJ1-2; D not certain. Source material: blood. The TCR was taken from a girl aged 2 to 9 with multiple sclerosis. CDR3 nucleotide sequence: TGTGCCAGCAGCGTCCAGGCCTCCAACTATGGCTACACCTTC. This sequence encodes CASSVQASNYGYTF.